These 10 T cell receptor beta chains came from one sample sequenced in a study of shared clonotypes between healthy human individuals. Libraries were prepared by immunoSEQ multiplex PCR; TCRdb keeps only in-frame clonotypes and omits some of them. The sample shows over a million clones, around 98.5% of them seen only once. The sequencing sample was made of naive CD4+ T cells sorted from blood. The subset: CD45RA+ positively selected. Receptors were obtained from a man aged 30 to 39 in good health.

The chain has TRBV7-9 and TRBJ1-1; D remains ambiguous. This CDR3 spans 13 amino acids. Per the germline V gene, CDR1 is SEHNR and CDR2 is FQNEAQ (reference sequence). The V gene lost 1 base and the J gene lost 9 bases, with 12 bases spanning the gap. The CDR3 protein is CASSLGGVGKAFF. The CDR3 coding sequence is TGTGCCAGCAGCTTAGGAGGAGTCGGGAAAGCTTTCTTT.

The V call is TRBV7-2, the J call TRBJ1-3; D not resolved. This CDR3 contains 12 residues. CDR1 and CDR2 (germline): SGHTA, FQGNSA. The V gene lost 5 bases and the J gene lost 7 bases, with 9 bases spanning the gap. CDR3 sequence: CASSKAGNTIYF. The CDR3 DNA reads TGTGCCAGCAGCAAAGCGGGGAACACCATATATTTT.

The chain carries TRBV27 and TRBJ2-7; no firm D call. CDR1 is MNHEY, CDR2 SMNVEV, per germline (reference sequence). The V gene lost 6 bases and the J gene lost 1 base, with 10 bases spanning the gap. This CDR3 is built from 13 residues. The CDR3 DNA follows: TGTGCCAGCAGGGAGCCAGGATCCTACGAGCAGTACTTC. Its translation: CASREPGSYEQYF.

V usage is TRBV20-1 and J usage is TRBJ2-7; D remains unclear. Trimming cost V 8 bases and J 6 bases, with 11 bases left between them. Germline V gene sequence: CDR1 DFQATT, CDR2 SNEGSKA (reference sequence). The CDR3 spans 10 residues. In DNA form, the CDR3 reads TGCAGTCCCATCAGCCGCGAGCAGTACTTC. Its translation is CSPISREQYF.

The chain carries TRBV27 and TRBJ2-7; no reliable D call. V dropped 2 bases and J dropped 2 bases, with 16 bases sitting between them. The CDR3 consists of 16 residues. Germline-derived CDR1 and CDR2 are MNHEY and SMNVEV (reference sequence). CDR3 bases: TGTGCCAGCAGTTTAGCCGCCCAACCCCTTGCCTACGAGCAGTACTTC. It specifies CASSLAAQPLAYEQYF.

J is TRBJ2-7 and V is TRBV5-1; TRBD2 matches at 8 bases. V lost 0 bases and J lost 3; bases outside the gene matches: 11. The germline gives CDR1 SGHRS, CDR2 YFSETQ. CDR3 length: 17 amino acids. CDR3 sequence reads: CASSLDGRAYFNYEQYF. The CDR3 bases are TGCGCCAGCAGCTTGGACGGGAGGGCCTATTTTAACTACGAGCAGTACTTC.

CDR3 in amino acids: CGTGMAAGNTIYF. CDR3 nucleotide sequence: TGTGGGACAGGGATGGCGGCCGGAAACACCATATATTTT. V is TRBV5-4 and J is TRBJ1-3; TRBD1 aligns across 8 bases. Germline V gives CDR1 SGHNT, CDR2 YYREEE (reference sequence). CDR3 length equals 13 residues.

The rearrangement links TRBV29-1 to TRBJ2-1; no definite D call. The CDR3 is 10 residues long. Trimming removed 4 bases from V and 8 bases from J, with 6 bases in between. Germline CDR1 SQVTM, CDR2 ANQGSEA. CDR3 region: CSVGGYEQFF. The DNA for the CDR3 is TGCAGCGTTGGAGGTTATGAGCAGTTCTTC.

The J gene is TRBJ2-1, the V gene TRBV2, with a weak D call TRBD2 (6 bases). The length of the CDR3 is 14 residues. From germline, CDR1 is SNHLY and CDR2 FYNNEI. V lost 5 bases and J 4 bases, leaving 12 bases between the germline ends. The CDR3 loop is CASSRELAYNEQFF. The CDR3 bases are TGTGCCAGCAGTCGGGAACTAGCTTACAATGAGCAGTTCTTC.

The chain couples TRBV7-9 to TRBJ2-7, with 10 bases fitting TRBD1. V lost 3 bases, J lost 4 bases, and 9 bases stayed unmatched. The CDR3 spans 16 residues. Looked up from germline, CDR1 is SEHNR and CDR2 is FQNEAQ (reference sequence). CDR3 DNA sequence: TGTGCCAGCAGCTTCGCACGGGACAGGGGAAAATACGAGCAGTACTTC. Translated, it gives CASSFARDRGKYEQYF.